This section outlines one T cell receptor beta chain sequence together with its context. The antigen remains undetermined. Authors' data handling: Between-group CDR3 differences, defined by clinicopathological status, yielded a distant-metastasis classifier for papillary thyroid cancer. TCRdb reassembled clones from the PCR reads with MiXCR. For this entry, the V and J calls and clone size follow TCRdb and not the study's own pipeline. The sample lists about 32,000 clones, around a fifth seen once, with more than 6.5% in the top ten. V lost 4 bases and J lost 3, with 13 bases in between. The CDR3 contains 14 residues. Germline loops: CDR1 SGHRS, CDR2 YFSETQ. Patients were all untreated before their thyroid surgery. The data were taken from a study of metastatic and nonmetastatic thyroid tumors. Turning to the study itself: Repertoires from blood and tumor or nodule tissue of malignant and benign thyroid patients were compared.

Findings and caveats of the study: Compared with benign nodules, malignant thyroid tumors were reported to have significantly higher TCR beta diversity in both blood and tumor.

The clonotype comes from a female donor with papillary thyroid cancer or a benign thyroid nodule (not recorded which). Some clones in this sample may be carry-over from other donors' samples. The V and J genes are TRBV5-1 and TRBJ1-2; no clear D gene. Sequencing was performed on blood. CDR3 in amino acids: CASSPLSEDYGYTF. The CDR3 nucleotides read TGCGCCAGCAGCCCCCTTTCGGAGGACTATGGCTACACCTTC.